This T cell receptor (beta chain) was obtained from a study of beta chain features in type 1 diabetes. Broader study findings: A PCR bias possibly favoring shorter templates would apply equally to patients and controls. All four CD4+ subsets of Type 1 diabetes patients contained TCRB CDR3s that were moderately but significantly shorter. Relative to healthy donors, patients appeared to have naive, central memory and Treg TCRB repertoires that were more similar.

Reverse transcription of all isolated RNA meant that expressed TCRB transcripts were sequenced. Data came from immunoSEQ multiplex PCR; TCRdb stores just in-frame clones and leaves some out. The sample includes about 130,000 clones, around 8.7% seen only once; the top ten take roughly 0.69%. Trimming cost V 5 bases and J 5 bases, with 15 bases left between them. There are 14 residues in the CDR3. Germline V gene data show CDR1 as SGHTA and CDR2 as FQGTGA. In regard to this clone: Its matching antigen is unknown.

V and J are TRBV7-3 and TRBJ2-5; TRBD1 might be the D (5 bases). This TCR was recovered from a man between 18 and 29 years old in good health. Source material: central memory CD4+ T cells from blood. DNA for the CDR3: TGTGCCAGCAGCCAAAATCAGGGTCTTGAGACCCAGTACTTC. Encoded protein: CASSQNQGLETQYF.